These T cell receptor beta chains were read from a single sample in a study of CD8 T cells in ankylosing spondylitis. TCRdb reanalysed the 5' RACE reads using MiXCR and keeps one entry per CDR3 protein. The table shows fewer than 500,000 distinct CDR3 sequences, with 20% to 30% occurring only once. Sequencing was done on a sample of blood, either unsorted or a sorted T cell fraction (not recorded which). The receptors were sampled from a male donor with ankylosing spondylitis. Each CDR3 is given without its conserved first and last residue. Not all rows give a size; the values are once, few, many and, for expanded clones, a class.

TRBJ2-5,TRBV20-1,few,SALVGSRGETQY
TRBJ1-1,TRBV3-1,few,ASSQAPQDTEAF
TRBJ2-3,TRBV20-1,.,SAKSQGLAGTDTQY
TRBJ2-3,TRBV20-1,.,SAPLAGVGDTQY
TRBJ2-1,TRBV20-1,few,SARDIGGLFLYNEQF
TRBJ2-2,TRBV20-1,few,SARVRSRAGELF
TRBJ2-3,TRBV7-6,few,ASRRASGTDTQY
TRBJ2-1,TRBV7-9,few,ASSSTLGTSGSNEQF
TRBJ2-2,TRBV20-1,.,SARPGLATTGELF
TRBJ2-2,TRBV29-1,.,SVLAFYRVLGTGELF
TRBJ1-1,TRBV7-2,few,ASRPRGFSFTEAF
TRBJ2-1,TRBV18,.,ASSPIRGSSYNEQF
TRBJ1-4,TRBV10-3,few,AIRSGTENEKLF
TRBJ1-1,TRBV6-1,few,ASQGGGTEAF
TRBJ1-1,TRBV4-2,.,ASSPRSGTEAF
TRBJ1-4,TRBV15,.,ATSKTPGAGEKLF
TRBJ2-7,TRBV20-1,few,SVSVSDAYEQY
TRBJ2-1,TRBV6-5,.,ASSYSFVAGGYNEQF
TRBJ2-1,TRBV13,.,ASSRDILNEQF
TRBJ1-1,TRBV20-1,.,SAFGLQRDEAF
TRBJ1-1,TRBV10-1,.,ASSTGAQSAAF
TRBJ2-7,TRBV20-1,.,SAGGTSSYEQY
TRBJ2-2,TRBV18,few,ASSPTGAPGELF
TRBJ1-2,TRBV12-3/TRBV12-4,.,ASTREPQVYGYT
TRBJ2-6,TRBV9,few,ASSASPQANVLT
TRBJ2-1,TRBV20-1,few,SASRTGTSGSRGNEQF
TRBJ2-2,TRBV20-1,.,SARVTRGTGELF
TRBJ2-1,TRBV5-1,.,ASSPQADAVYNEQF
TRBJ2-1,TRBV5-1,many,ASSFGYNEQF
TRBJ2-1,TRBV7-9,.,ASSLSPWTGEKF
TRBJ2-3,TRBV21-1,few,ASPKRGRRETDTQY
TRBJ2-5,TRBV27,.,ASSPSTGKEETQY
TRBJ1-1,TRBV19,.,ASSIQWGTEAF
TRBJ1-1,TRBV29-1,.,SVEWGEAF
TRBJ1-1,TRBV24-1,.,ATSGGGASEAF
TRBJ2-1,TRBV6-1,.,ASSPTEYNEQF
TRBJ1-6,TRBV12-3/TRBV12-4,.,ASSLWGTNSPLH
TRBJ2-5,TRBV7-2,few,ASSSSVKETQY
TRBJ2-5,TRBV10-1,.,ASSISVQETQY
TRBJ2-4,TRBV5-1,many,ASSLTYPGQGGKNIQY
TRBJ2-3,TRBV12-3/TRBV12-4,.,ASSLGLGGAEDTQY
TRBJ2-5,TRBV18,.,ASSPPTGTETQY
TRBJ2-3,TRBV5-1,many,ASSLDRGRRDTQY
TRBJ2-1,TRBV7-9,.,ASSPQGRGTGQF
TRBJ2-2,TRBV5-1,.,ASSPIISANTGELF
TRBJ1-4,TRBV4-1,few,ASSRDWGGKLF
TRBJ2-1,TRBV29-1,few,SATGTSGGGGEQF
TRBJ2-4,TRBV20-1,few,SARRDRGYIQY
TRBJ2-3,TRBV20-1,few,SASGVANTQY
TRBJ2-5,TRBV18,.,ASSLGLAGAGQETQY
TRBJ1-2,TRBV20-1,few,SAREVNRAVGYT
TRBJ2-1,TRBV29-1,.,SASSGLLWNEQF
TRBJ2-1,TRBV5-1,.,ASSLERGLAGEYEQF
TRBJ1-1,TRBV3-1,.,ASSSWTGRGGTEAF